Below, 31 T cell receptor beta chains from the same sample are listed, as sequenced in a study of cytomegalovirus exposure and HLA in healthy donors listed by TCRdb under 2017. Libraries were built with the immunoSEQ multiplex PCR assay. A mixture of 60 forward primers for TCR Vbeta segments and 13 reverse primers for TCR Jbeta segments was used in the multiplex PCR. TCRdb stores this immuneACCESS table with in-frame sequences only. Part of the clones is absent; in the studies checked, under half of the shortfall reflects unresolved V genes, and no reason is known for the rest. Within this sample are under 65,000 clones, with 82% of them counted one time only. The ten most abundant clones make up 2.9% of the sample. Input material: PBMCs. The source of these receptors is a man aged 50 or older in good health and CMV-seronegative.

The chain uses TRBV14 and TRBJ2-1, with a tentative D call TRBD1 (6 bases). Trimming stripped 1 base from V and 0 bases from J, with 10 bases between. CDR3 length: 16 amino acids. From germline, CDR1 is SGHDN and CDR2 FVKESK. The CDR3 coding sequence is TGTGCCAGCAGCCAAGCTGTGGACAGCTCCTACAATGAGCAGTTCTTC. It specifies CASSQAVDSSYNEQFF.

This chain links TRBV15 with TRBJ2-7; 10 positions match TRBD1. The CDR3 covers 15 residues. The germline V gene has CDR1 LNHNV and CDR2 YYDKDF (reference sequence). V shed 5 bases and J 3 bases; nucleotides not matched to a gene: 7. The CDR3 region has the DNA TGTGCCACCAGCCGACAGGGGGCCGTCGGCTACGAGCAGTACTTC. Its translation is CATSRQGAVGYEQYF.

For the CDR3, the DNA is TGTGCCTTAAAACAGGGACAGCACACCGGGGAGCTGTTTTTT. Protein sequence: CALKQGQHTGELFF. The chain has TRBV30 and TRBJ2-2, with 7 bases that match TRBD1. The J segment lost 3 bases and the V segment lost 7 bases, leaving 8 bases of the junction unmatched. Germline CDR1 is GTSNPN and CDR2 is SVGIG (reference sequence). The CDR3 covers 14 residues.

The J gene is TRBJ2-5, the V gene TRBV19; 10 bases match TRBD2. This CDR3 spans 16 amino acids. J was trimmed by 1 base and V by 5 bases; bases with no gene match: 7. Germline CDR1 reads LNHDA; CDR2 reads SQIVND (reference sequence). The CDR3 nucleotides read TGTGCCAGTAGTCTCAAGCGGGGGGGCGCCCAAGAGACCCAGTACTTC. This gives the protein CASSLKRGGAQETQYF.

The gene calls are TRBV5-1 and TRBJ1-6; D gene uncertain. Trimming removed 6 bases at V and 7 bases at J, with 8 bases between. Germline CDR1 and CDR2: SGHRS and YFSETQ. CDR3 length: 12 amino acids. The chain's CDR3 is CASKTENSPLHF. The CDR3 DNA reads TGCGCCAGCAAAACAGAGAATTCACCCCTCCACTTT.

The chain joins TRBV7-2 to TRBJ2-4; TRBD2 matches 10 bases. CDR1 and CDR2 (germline): SGHTA, FQGNSA. J was trimmed by 6 bases and V by 1 base; bases with no gene match: 3. The CDR3 consists of 15 residues. CDR3 in DNA: TGTGCCAGCAGCTTAGATATAGCGGGAGGAAACATTCAGTACTTC. The encoded protein is CASSLDIAGGNIQYF.

The gene calls are TRBV11-3 and TRBJ2-3; 7 bases line up with TRBD2. CDR1 and CDR2 from the germline V gene are SGHNT and YENEEA. The J segment lost 8 bases and the V segment lost 3 bases, leaving 11 bases of the junction unmatched. The CDR3 covers 15 residues. The CDR3 reads CASSLGGGFSGTQYF. The DNA for the CDR3 is TGTGCCAGCAGCTTGGGGGGGGGTTTTAGTGGTACGCAGTATTTT.

V usage is TRBV25-1 and J usage is TRBJ2-7; TRBD1 matches 9 bases. This CDR3 is 15 amino acids long. The J segment lost 7 bases and the V segment lost 5 bases, leaving 12 bases of the junction unmatched. Germline V gene lookup returns CDR1 MGHDK and CDR2 SYGVNS. CDR3: CASSSTLDRGKEQYF. For the CDR3, the DNA is TGTGCCAGCAGTTCCACCCTGGACAGGGGTAAGGAGCAGTACTTC.

This clone was observed a few times. The rearrangement links TRBV5-1 to TRBJ2-7; D may be TRBD1 (6 bases). This CDR3 spans 15 amino acids. Trimming cost V 0 bases and J 3 bases, with 13 bases left between them. In germline, CDR1 is SGHRS, CDR2 YFSETQ. In nucleotides, the CDR3 is TGCGCCAGCAGCTTGGGTCCAGGGGCGGACTACGAGCAGTACTTC. Translating gives CASSLGPGADYEQYF.

This clone was detected a few times. This chain links TRBV5-1 with TRBJ2-1; no clear D. V was shortened by 4 bases and J by 4 bases, with 9 bases between the two germline ends. The CDR3 extends over 13 amino acids. CDR1 is SGHRS, CDR2 YFSETQ, per germline. The CDR3 nucleotides are TGCGCCAGCAGCGGCGGTGAGTACAATGAGCAGTTCTTC. Protein: CASSGGEYNEQFF.

V usage is TRBV29-1 and J usage is TRBJ2-1; no definite D call. Germline-derived CDR1 and CDR2 are SQVTM and ANQGSEA. The V and J ends lost 3 bases and 0 bases respectively, with 9 bases between them. The CDR3 contains 14 residues. The CDR3 nucleotides are TGCAGCGTTGAGGTTACCAGCTCCTACAATGAGCAGTTCTTC. Its translation is CSVEVTSSYNEQFF.

This chain uses TRBV5-1 with TRBJ1-1, with 7 positions matching TRBD1. With 4 bases clipped from V and 6 bases from J, the junction kept 12 bases outside the gene matches. Germline V gives CDR1 SGHRS, CDR2 YFSETQ. This CDR3 has 15 amino acids. This CDR3 is CASSQPTGEGAEAFF. DNA of the CDR3: TGCGCCAGCAGCCAACCAACAGGGGAAGGGGCTGAAGCTTTCTTT.

As for this clone: An end of the junction does not agree with germline; a read error may underlie this. This chain links TRBV6-1 with TRBJ1-2, with 7 nucleotides matching TRBD1. CDR3 size: 14 residues. The germline gives CDR1 MNHNS, CDR2 SASEGT. The DNA for the CDR3 is TGTGCCAGCAGTGATGGAGGGGGCCTCCTGGGGATCGCCTTC. Amino acids: CASSDGGGLLGIAF.

The chain carries TRBV27 and TRBJ1-1; D perhaps matches TRBD1 (5 bases). Germline CDR1 and CDR2: MNHEY and SMNVEV (reference sequence). This CDR3 is built from 17 residues. Trimming took off 0 bases at V and 1 base at J, with 15 bases between the two ends. The CDR3 here is CASSLSQVGRGNTEAFF. The DNA of the CDR3 is TGTGCCAGCAGTTTATCCCAAGTGGGGAGGGGGAACACTGAAGCTTTCTTT.

The V call is TRBV28, the J call TRBJ1-1, with no clear D. The V gene lost 5 bases and the J gene lost 7 bases, with 14 bases spanning the gap. The length of the CDR3 is 13 residues. Germline lookup yields CDR1 MDHEN and CDR2 SYDVKM. CDR3 region: CASSQTIASEAFF. In DNA form, the CDR3 reads TGTGCCAGCAGTCAAACCATCGCCAGTGAAGCTTTCTTT.

J is TRBJ2-3 and V is TRBV5-1; D gene ambiguous. This CDR3 contains 15 residues. The V gene lost 0 bases and the J gene lost 0 bases, with 8 bases spanning the gap. CDR1 is SGHRS, CDR2 YFSETQ, per germline. In DNA, the CDR3 is TGCGCCAGCAGCTTGGGCGGAACTAGCACAGATACGCAGTATTTT. As protein: CASSLGGTSTDTQYF.

Regarding this clone: Here the CDR3 omits its conserved ending phenylalanine or tryptophan, so a read error is the likely source. V gene TRBV5-1 combines with J gene TRBJ2-7; tentatively, D is TRBD2 (6 bases). The CDR3 has 14 residues. Germline CDR1 SGHRS, CDR2 YFSETQ. The V end lost 3 bases, the J end lost 4 bases, and 14 bases lay between the germline ends. CDR3 DNA: TGCGCCAGCAGCTCACCGGGACTCCCATACGAGCAGTACTCC. Its translation: CASSSPGLPYEQYS.

The gene calls are TRBV2 and TRBJ2-3; 8 bases fit TRBD2. V trimming: 1 base; J trimming: 8 bases; junction bases outside the gene matches: 8. Germline V gives CDR1 SNHLY, CDR2 FYNNEI. This CDR3 is built from 15 residues. CDR3 DNA sequence: TGTGCCAGCAGTGAAGGCCCTGGGACTAGGGGTACGCAGTATTTT. Encoded protein: CASSEGPGTRGTQYF.

This clone came up once. J is TRBJ2-7 and V is TRBV11-3; tentative D call: TRBD1 (5 bases). The CDR3 extends over 13 amino acids. From germline, CDR1 is SGHNT and CDR2 YENEEA. The V end was cut by 3 bases, the J end by 6 bases, with 12 bases between. In DNA form, the CDR3 reads TGTGCCAGCAGCTTGTCGGCCCAGGGCGAGCAGTACTTC. It yields the protein CASSLSAQGEQYF. The full variable domain, with the rest looked up from reference TRBV11-3 and TRBJ2-7, is EAGVVQSPRYKIIEKKQPVAFWCNPISGHNTLYWYLQNLGQGPELLIRYENEEAVDDSQLPKDRFSAERLKGVDSTLKIQPAELGDSAVYLCASSLSAQGEQYFGPGTRLTVT.

This rearrangement joins TRBV4-2 to TRBJ2-6; 8 bases map to TRBD1. This CDR3 spans 18 amino acids. Germline CDR1 LGHNA, CDR2 YNFKEQ. V lost 0 bases to trimming and J lost 2 bases; unmatched junction nucleotides: 6. DNA of the CDR3: TGTGCCAGCAGCCAAGATATCGGGACAGGCACTGGGGCCAACGTCCTGACTTTC. As protein: CASSQDIGTGTGANVLTF.

This sequence joins TRBV15 and TRBJ1-3, with D perhaps TRBD1 (6 bases). The germline gives CDR1 LNHNV, CDR2 YYDKDF (reference sequence). The CDR3 is 15 amino acids. Trimming removed 2 bases from V and 4 bases from J, with 12 bases in between. The DNA of the CDR3 is TGTGCCACCAGCAGAAACAGGGTAAAGGGAAACACCATATATTTT. As protein: CATSRNRVKGNTIYF.

CDR3 DNA sequence: TGTGCCAGTAGTATATATTCCCTTCCACAGGGTTACAATGAGCAGTTCTTC. Protein: CASSIYSLPQGYNEQFF. This chain links TRBV19 with TRBJ2-1, with D perhaps matching TRBD1 (6 bases). There are 17 residues in the CDR3. Trimming shortened V by 2 bases and J by 4 bases, and 18 bases separated the two germline ends. Germline V gene data show CDR1 as LNHDA and CDR2 as SQIVND (reference sequence).

This clone was picked up a small number of times. This sequence joins TRBV4-1 and TRBJ2-7; 8 nucleotides line up with TRBD1. This CDR3 is 16 amino acids long. Germline-derived CDR1 and CDR2 are MGHRA and YSYEKL. V was pared by 1 base and J by 1 base, with 6 bases of the junction left unmatched. The CDR3 spells CASSQGAGGRSYEQYF. In nucleotides, the CDR3 is TGCGCCAGCAGCCAAGGGGCAGGGGGCCGGTCCTACGAGCAGTACTTC.

This chain joins TRBV5-6 and TRBJ2-3; D gene unclear. The CDR3 runs 11 residues. Trimming took 2 bases from V and 5 from J, leaving 3 bases between them. Germline values: CDR1 SGHDT, CDR2 YYEEEE. CDR3: CASSFRDTQYF. As DNA, the CDR3 is TGTGCCAGCAGCTTCAGAGATACGCAGTATTTT.

The genes are TRBV4-1 and TRBJ2-1; possibly TRBD2 for D (7 bases). CDR1 and CDR2 (germline): MGHRA, YSYEKL. The CDR3 spans 16 residues. V lost 0 bases, J lost 7 bases, and 16 bases lay in between. CDR3 in DNA: TGCGCCAGCAGCCAAGATGGGGGGGGCTCTAGGAATGAGCAGTTCTTC. This sequence encodes CASSQDGGGSRNEQFF.

This chain links TRBV27 with TRBJ2-7; 9 bases are a match to TRBD2. Trimming at V came to 4 bases and at J to 1 base, leaving 8 bases not matched to a gene. CDR1 is MNHEY and CDR2 is SMNVEV in the germline V gene (reference sequence). The CDR3 spans 16 residues. CDR3 sequence (DNA): TGTGCCAGCAGTTACAAAGCGGGGGGACTATCCTACGAGCAGTACTTC. Translated, it gives CASSYKAGGLSYEQYF.

The chain combines TRBV5-8 with TRBJ1-2; D is undetermined. Germline V gene sequence: CDR1 SGHTS, CDR2 YDEGEE. The CDR3 is made up of 14 amino acids. Trimming cost V 4 bases and J 4 bases, with 14 bases left between them. CDR3 residues: CASSHQSIAYGYTF. DNA of the CDR3: TGTGCCAGCAGCCATCAATCTATTGCCTATGGCTACACCTTC. The entire variable domain, with the rest obtained from reference TRBV5-8 and TRBJ1-2, is as follows: EAGVTQSPTHLIKTRGQQATLRCSPISGHTSVYWYQQALGLGLQFLLWYDEGEERNRGNFPPRFSGRQFPNYSSELNVNALELEDSALYLCASSHQSIAYGYTFGSGTRLTVV.

The chain carries TRBV20-1 and TRBJ2-5; D unclear. The CDR3 loop spans 11 amino acids. Trimming cost V 3 bases and J 1 base, with 3 bases left between them. Per the germline V gene, CDR1 is DFQATT and CDR2 is SNEGSKA (reference sequence). The CDR3 loop reads CSASLQETQYF. CDR3 nucleotide sequence: TGCAGTGCTAGCCTCCAAGAGACCCAGTACTTC.

The chain joins TRBV5-7 to TRBJ2-3; unclear D gene. TRBV5-7 is designated an ORF whose function remains uncertain. Trimming removed 6 bases from V and 0 bases from J, with 11 bases in between. This CDR3 is built from 14 residues. Here the CDR3 DNA reads TGTGCCAGCACCCGCAGGCAGAGCACAGATACGCAGTATTTT. This translates into CASTRRQSTDTQYF.

V and J are TRBV6-5 and TRBJ1-1; tentative D call: TRBD1 (5 bases). CDR3 size: 13 residues. Germline values: CDR1 MNHEY, CDR2 SVGAGI. V was trimmed by 8 bases and J by 6 bases, leaving 16 bases between them. The CDR3 bases are TGTGCCAGCGCGTGGGGGGGGAGGTCTGAAGCTTTCTTT. This encodes CASAWGGRSEAFF.

This clone came up a few times. The chain is built from TRBV9 and TRBJ1-4; unclear D gene. The CDR3 totals 12 residues. Trimming left V 4 bases short and J 7 bases short, with 8 bases between. In germline, CDR1 is SGDLS, CDR2 YYNGEE. The chain's CDR3 is CASSPGVEKLFF. The CDR3 DNA sequence: TGTGCCAGCAGCCCCGGTGTTGAAAAACTGTTTTTT.